The entry that follows covers one T cell receptor beta chain sequence. No antigen is known for it. No base-level quality is on record; no much larger clone is a single base apart. Enrolling through a virtual design, the prospective study's participants ranged in age from roughly 18 to 95 years and lived across some 22 United States geographic areas. In the prospective study, participants were assigned to cohorts based on the clinical history participants reported in a screening survey and a study questionnaire. Each participant in the prospective study had whole blood, serum and a nasopharyngeal or oropharyngeal swab collected by mobile phlebotomists. Over an approximately 2-month period, participants in the prospective study had the option of providing additional blood draws and questionnaires. Prospective study blood samples were shipped either frozen or at room temperature before DNA extraction.

This sample is part of a study of blood T cell repertoires in COVID-19 (TCRdb year 2020). At the level of the whole study: Samples from collaborators originated in the United States, Italy and Spain and spanned both the acute and convalescent phases of COVID-19. Samples were obtained from the ongoing ImmuneRACE study (first 160 participants) and from 1,254 subjects provided by 6 global collaborators. Sample metadata almost always included a de-identified subject ID, COVID-19 status, age in years and sex. The prospective study material was composed of cDNA or gDNA derived from T cells, B-cell-depleted T cells, or PBMCs. Subjects who had been exposed to COVID-19, were actively infected with it, or had recovered from it provided the deeply sampled blood TCRbeta repertoires that made up the dataset. HLA class I and class II types, where available, came from metadata supplied by the sample provider rather than from assay-based typing. The repertoires were released in a freely available public database meant as a resource for research on the immune response to SARS-CoV-2. The investigation overall reported the following: How much clinical and demographic metadata was included differed by source and by participant, and the metadata was provided uncurated.

The CDR1 and CDR2 encoded by the germline V gene are SGHRS and YFSETQ. The junction carries 10 bases between V and J, which are trimmed by 4 bases and 1 base respectively. From the cysteine up to the phenylalanine, the CDR3 has a length of 14 residues. Of the read, only the CDR3 DNA is kept; its 42 bases are in frame from base 1. The immunoSEQ Assay, a bias-controlled multiplex PCR, was used to amplify TCRbeta CDR3 regions from genomic DNA. The study's processing was this. Nucleated cell counts per sample were estimated from amplification of reference gene primers within the assay. Sequence reads were collapsed and filtered to measure the absolute abundance of every unique TCRbeta CDR3 rearrangement. For each sample, productive Simpson clonality was calculated as the square root of Simpson's diversity index over productive rearrangements. Entries here come from immuneACCESS through TCRdb and include only in-frame sequences with V and J called. Some clones fail to appear in such tables; in the studies checked, an unresolved V gene covers under half of the shortfall, and the cause of the remainder is unknown. The V and J calls and the clone size are those of that table, but D and trimming were determined from the DNA. The sample records some 62,000 clones, about four fifths of which are singletons. The biggest ten clones account for less than 4.5% of the sample.

Sequencing used PBMCs or T cells enriched from blood (not recorded which). The clonotype originates from a woman aged 40 to 50 with acute COVID-19. The sequence joins TRBV5-1 to TRBJ2-3; D gene: possibly TRBD1, on 6 matching bases. The sequenced DNA: TGCGCCAGCAGCCGGGACACAGGCACAGATACGCAGTATTTT. Translation gives CASSRDTGTDTQYF.